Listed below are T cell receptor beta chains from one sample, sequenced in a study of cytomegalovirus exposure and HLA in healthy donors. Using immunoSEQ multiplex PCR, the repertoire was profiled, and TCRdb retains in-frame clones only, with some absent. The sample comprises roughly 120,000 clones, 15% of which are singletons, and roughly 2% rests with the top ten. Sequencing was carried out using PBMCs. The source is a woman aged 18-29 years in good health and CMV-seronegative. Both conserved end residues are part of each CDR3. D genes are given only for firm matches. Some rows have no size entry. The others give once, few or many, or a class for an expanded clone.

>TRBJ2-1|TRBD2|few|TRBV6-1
TGTGCCAGCCAAAGCGGGAGGGGAGATGAGCAGTTCTTC
CASQSGRGDEQFF
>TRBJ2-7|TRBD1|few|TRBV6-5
TGTGCCAGCAGCAGGGGGTACGAGCAGTACTTC
CASSRGYEQYF
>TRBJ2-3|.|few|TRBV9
TGTGCCAGCAGCGTATCGGGCGGGGCTAGCACAGATACGCAGTATTTT
CASSVSGGASTDTQYF
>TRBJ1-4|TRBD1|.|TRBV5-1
TGCGCCAGCAGCTTGGGACAGGGGGATTCTGAAAAACTGTTTTTT
CASSLGQGDSEKLFF
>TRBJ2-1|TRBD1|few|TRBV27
TGTGCCAGCAGTCAATCTACAGGGGGAAGGCGACACAATGAGCAGTTCTTC
CASSQSTGGRRHNEQFF
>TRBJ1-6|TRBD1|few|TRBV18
TGTGCCAGCTCAACTTCGGGACAGGGAGATTCACCCCTCCACTTT
CASSTSGQGDSPLHF
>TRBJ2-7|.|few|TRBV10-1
TGCGCCAGCAGTGAAGGACAAGGCGCCTACGAGCAGTACTTC
CASSEGQGAYEQYF
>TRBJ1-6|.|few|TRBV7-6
TGTGCCAGCAGCCCAGTCGCGCTTACCGGAGCGCTAATTCTACCCCTCCACTTT
CASSPVALTGALILPLHF
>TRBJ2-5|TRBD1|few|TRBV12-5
TGTGCTAGTGCTATGACAGGGACAGTAAAGACCCAGTACTTC
CASAMTGTVKTQYF
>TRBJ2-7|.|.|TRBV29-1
TGCAGCGTTCAAGGCCCAGGTCCCTCCTACGAGCAGTACTTC
CSVQGPGPSYEQYF
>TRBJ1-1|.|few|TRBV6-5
TGTGCCAGCAGAGAAGGGACACCTAACACTGAAGCTTTCTTT
CASREGTPNTEAFF
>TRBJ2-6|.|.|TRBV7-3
TGTGCCAGCAGCGCATGGGCCATAGGGAGCTCTGGGGCCAACGTCCTGACTTTC
CASSAWAIGSSGANVLTF
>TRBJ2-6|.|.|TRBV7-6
TGTGCCAGCGCGTCTGGGGCCAACGTCCTGACTTTC
CASASGANVLTF
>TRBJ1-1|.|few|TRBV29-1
TGCAGCGCCGAGAGGCAGCTAGGCACTGAAGCTTTCTTT
CSAERQLGTEAFF
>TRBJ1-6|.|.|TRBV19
TGTGCCAGTAGTATAGAGGGCGGAGGATCCTATAATTCACCCCTCCACTTT
CASSIEGGGSYNSPLHF
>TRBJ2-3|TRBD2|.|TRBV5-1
TGCGCCAGCAGCGGGACTAGCGGGGGGACAGATACGCAGTATTTT
CASSGTSGGTDTQYF
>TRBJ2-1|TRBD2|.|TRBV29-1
TGCAGCGTTGGGCCAGGACTAGCGACCTCCTACAATGAGCAGTTCTTC
CSVGPGLATSYNEQFF
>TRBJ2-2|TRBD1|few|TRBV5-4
TGTGCCAGCAGCTCCACCCCCGGGACAGACACCGGGGAGCTGTTTTTT
CASSSTPGTDTGELFF
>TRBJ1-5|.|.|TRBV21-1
TGTGCCAGCAAAGCACGACAGTATAGCAATCAGCCCCAGCATTTT
CASKARQYSNQPQHF
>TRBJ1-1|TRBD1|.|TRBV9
TGCGCCAGCAGCGGCCTAGTAGGACAGGGGGCGCCTGCTTTCTTT
CASSGLVGQGAPAFF
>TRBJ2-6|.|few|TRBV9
TGTGCCAGCAGCGTAGCGGGCTCTGGGGCCAACGTCCTGACTTTC
CASSVAGSGANVLTF
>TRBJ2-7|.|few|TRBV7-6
TGTGCCAGCAGCTTAGACAGGGGAGGCCCCTACGAGCAGTACTTC
CASSLDRGGPYEQYF
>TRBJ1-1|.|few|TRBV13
TGTGCCAGCAGCCTTACGGGGGAGGCTGAAGCTTTCTTT
CASSLTGEAEAFF
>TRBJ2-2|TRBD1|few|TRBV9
TGTGCCAGCAGCGTAGGGGACAGGACCGGGGAGCTGTTTTTT
CASSVGDRTGELFF
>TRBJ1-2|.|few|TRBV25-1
TGTGCCAGCAGTGATAGGCAGGTGCGCGGCTACACCTTC
CASSDRQVRGYTF
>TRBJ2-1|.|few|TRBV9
TGTGCCAGCAGCGTGAGGGTCAATGAGCAGTTCTTC
CASSVRVNEQFF
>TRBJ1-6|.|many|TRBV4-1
TGCGCCAGCAGCCAAGACGGGGGGGCCAATCATAATTCACCCCTCCACTTT
CASSQDGGANHNSPLHF
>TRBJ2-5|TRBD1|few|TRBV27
TGTGCCAGCAGTCCCCGGGACAGGGAAGTAGAGACCCAGTACTTC
CASSPRDREVETQYF
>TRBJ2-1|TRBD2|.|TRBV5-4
TGTGCCAGCAGCCCTGCGGGAGAAGCTGACCGTGAGCAGTTCTTC
CASSPAGEADREQFF
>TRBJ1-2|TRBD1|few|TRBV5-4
TGTGCCAGCAGCTTTCCGGGACAGGGGATTAACTATGGCTACACCTTC
CASSFPGQGINYGYTF
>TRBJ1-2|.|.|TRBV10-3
TGTGCCATCAGTGAGGTTTCCGAGGACTATGGCTACACCTTC
CAISEVSEDYGYTF
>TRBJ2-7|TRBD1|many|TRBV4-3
TGCGCCAGCAGCCAAGATTCGGGGGACAGGGTCGGCGAGCAGTACTTC
CASSQDSGDRVGEQYF
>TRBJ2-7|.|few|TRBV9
TGTGCCAGCAGCGGAAACCCCGGACAGCCTGCCTACGAGCAGTACTTC
CASSGNPGQPAYEQYF
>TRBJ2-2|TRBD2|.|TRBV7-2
TGTGCCAGCAGCTCACACGGGGGGGCGAACACCGGGGAGCTGTTTTTT
CASSSHGGANTGELFF
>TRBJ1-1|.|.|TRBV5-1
TGCGCCAGCAGCAACAGCCTAGACCGCGGGGTTGAGGACACTGAAGCTTTCTTT
CASSNSLDRGVEDTEAFF
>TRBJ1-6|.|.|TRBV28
TGTGCCAGCAGTCCCCTAACCGGGACTTTCTTCTCCCTCCACTTT
CASSPLTGTFFSLHF
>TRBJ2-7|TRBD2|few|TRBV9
TGTGCCAGCAGCGGAAACCTCAAGCGGGGTAAGGTGCCCTACGAGCAGTACTTC
CASSGNLKRGKVPYEQYF